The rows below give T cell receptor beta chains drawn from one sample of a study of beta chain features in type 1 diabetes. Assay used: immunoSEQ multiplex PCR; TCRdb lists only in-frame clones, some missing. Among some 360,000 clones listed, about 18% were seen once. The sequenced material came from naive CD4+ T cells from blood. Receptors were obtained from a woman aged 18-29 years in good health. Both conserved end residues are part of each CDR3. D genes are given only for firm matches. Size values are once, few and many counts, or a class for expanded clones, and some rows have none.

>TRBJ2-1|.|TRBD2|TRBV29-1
TGCAGCGCCGTCACGTTAGCGGGGTACAATGAGCAGTTCTTC
CSAVTLAGYNEQFF
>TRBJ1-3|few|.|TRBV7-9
TGTGCCAGCAGCTTGTCGGCTGGAAACACCATATATTTT
CASSLSAGNTIYF
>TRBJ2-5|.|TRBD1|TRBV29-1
TGCAGCGTACGACAGGGAGAGACCCAGTACTTC
CSVRQGETQYF
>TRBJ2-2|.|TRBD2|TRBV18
TGTGCCAGCTCACCACCGGGACTAGAAATCCCCGGGGAGCTGTTTTTT
CASSPPGLEIPGELFF
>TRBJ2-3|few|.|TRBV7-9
TGTGCCAGCAGCTCCGCACGACCGGGAGATACGCAGTATTTT
CASSSARPGDTQYF
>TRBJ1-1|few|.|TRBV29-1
TGCAGCGTGGGAGGGAGAGGGGGTCCGGTCACTGAAGCTTTCTTT
CSVGGRGGPVTEAFF
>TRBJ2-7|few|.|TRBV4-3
TGCGCCAGCAGCCAAGATGTCGCGCAGAGGGTCTCCGAGCAGTACTTC
CASSQDVAQRVSEQYF
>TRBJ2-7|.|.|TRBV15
TGTGCCACCAGCAGAGGGCGCGGGTACGAGCAGTACTTC
CATSRGRGYEQYF
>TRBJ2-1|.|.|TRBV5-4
TGTGCCAGCAGCCAGATAACCCCGGGTTCCTACAATGAGCAGTTCTTC
CASSQITPGSYNEQFF
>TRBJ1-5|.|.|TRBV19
TGTGCCAGTAGTACTACAGGGACCAATCAGCCCCAGCATTTT
CASSTTGTNQPQHF
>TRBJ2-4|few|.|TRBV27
TGTGCCACGCTGAGCCTAGCCAAAAACATTCAGTACTTC
CATLSLAKNIQYF
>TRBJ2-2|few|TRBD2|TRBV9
TGTGCCAGCAGCGTCGGGGGGGTGAACACCGGGGAGCTGTTTTTT
CASSVGGVNTGELFF
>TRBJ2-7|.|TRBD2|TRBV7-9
TGTGCCAGCAGCTTGGGGAGGGAGTTTTTGCAGTACTTC
CASSLGREFLQYF
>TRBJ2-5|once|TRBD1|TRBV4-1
TGCGCCAGCAGCGCCCCGGGACAGCAAGAGACCCAGTACTTC
CASSAPGQQETQYF
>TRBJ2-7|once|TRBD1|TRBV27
TGTGCCAGCAGTTTAGAGACAGGGTCCTACGAGCAGTACTTC
CASSLETGSYEQYF
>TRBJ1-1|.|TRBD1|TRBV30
TGTGCCTGGAGGGGATGGACAGGGAGTCGGACTGAAGCTTTCTTT
CAWRGWTGSRTEAFF
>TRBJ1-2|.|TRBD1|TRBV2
TGTGCCAGCAGCACGGGGACAGGGAACTATGGCTACACCTTC
CASSTGTGNYGYTF
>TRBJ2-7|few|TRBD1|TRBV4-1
TGCGCCAGCAGCCCGGGACAGGGGGCCTCCTACGAGCAGTACTTC
CASSPGQGASYEQYF
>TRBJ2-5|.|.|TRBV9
TGTGCCAGCAGCGCGCAGGCGCAGGGGTCCCAAGAGACCCAGTACTTC
CASSAQAQGSQETQYF
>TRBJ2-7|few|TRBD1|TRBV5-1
TGCGCCAGCAGCTACACCGGGACAGGGCTTTATGAGCAGTACTTC
CASSYTGTGLYEQYF
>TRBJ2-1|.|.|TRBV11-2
TGTGCCAGCAGCTTAGACCACCGGGATGAGCAGTTCTTC
CASSLDHRDEQFF
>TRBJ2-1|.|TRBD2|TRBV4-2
TGTGCCAGCAGCCAGCCGACTAGCGGGGGGATCAATGAGCAGTTCTTC
CASSQPTSGGINEQFF